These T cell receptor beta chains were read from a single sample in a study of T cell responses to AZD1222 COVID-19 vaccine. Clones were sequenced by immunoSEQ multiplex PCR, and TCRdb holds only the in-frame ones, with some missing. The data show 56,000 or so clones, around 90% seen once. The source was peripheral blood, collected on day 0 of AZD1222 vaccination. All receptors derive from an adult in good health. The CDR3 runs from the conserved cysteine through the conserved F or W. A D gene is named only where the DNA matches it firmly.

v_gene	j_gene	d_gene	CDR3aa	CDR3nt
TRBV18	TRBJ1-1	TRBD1	CASSPSEGARDEAFF	TGTGCCAGCTCACCCAGCGAGGGGGCGCGGGATGAAGCTTTCTTT
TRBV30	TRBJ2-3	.	CAWSVTDTQYF	TGTGCCTGGAGTGTTACAGATACGCAGTATTTT
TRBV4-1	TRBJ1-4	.	CASSQVSWGPGEKLFF	TGCGCCAGCAGCCAAGTGTCCTGGGGGCCGGGGGAAAAACTGTTTTTT
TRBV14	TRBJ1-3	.	CASSLHGNTIYF	TGTGCCAGCAGTCTCCACGGAAACACCATATATTTT
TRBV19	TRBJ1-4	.	CASSSFGRPTNEKLFF	TGTGCCAGTAGTAGCTTTGGGCGGCCAACTAATGAAAAACTGTTTTTT
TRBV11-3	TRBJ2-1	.	CASKGDNREQFF	TGTGCCAGCAAGGGGGACAACCGTGAGCAGTTCTTC
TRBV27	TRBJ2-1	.	CASSYSQGGNEQFF	TGTGCCAGCAGTTATTCCCAGGGGGGCAATGAGCAGTTCTTC
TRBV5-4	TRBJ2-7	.	CASSLEPGAYEQYF	TGTGCCAGCAGCCTGGAGCCGGGGGCCTACGAGCAGTACTTC
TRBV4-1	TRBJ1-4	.	CASSHDSRGLKEKLFF	TGCGCCAGCAGCCACGATTCCCGGGGTCTGAAAGAAAAACTGTTTTTT
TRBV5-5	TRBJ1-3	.	CASSLSAGNTIYF	TGTGCCAGCAGCTTGAGCGCTGGAAACACCATATATTTT
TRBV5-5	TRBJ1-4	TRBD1	CASGISGQPNEKLFF	TGTGCCAGCGGGATTTCGGGACAGCCTAATGAAAAACTGTTTTTT
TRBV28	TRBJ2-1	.	CASSFLDRLQYNEQFF	TGTGCCAGCAGTTTCTTGGACCGTCTCCAATACAATGAGCAGTTCTTC
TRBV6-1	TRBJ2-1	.	CASSEALAPYGNEQFF	TGTGCCAGCAGTGAAGCCCTAGCCCCATACGGCAATGAGCAGTTCTTC
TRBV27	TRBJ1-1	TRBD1	CASSLRLRAGGGTEAFF	TGTGCCAGCAGTTTACGGCTCCGGGCAGGGGGGGGGACTGAAGCTTTCTTT
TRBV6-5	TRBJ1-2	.	CASSYSTNYGYTF	TGTGCCAGCAGTTACTCGACTAACTATGGCTACACCTTC
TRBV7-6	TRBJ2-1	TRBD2	CASSLAGTSGRSEQFF	TGTGCCAGCAGCTTAGCCGGGACTAGCGGGAGAAGCGAGCAGTTCTTC
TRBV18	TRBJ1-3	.	CASSGELLNSGNTIYF	TGTGCCAGCTCAGGGGAGCTTTTGAACTCTGGAAACACCATATATTTT
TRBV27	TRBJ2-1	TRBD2	CASSPSGTSSYNEQFF	TGTGCCAGCAGTCCGTCCGGGACTAGCTCCTACAATGAGCAGTTCTTC